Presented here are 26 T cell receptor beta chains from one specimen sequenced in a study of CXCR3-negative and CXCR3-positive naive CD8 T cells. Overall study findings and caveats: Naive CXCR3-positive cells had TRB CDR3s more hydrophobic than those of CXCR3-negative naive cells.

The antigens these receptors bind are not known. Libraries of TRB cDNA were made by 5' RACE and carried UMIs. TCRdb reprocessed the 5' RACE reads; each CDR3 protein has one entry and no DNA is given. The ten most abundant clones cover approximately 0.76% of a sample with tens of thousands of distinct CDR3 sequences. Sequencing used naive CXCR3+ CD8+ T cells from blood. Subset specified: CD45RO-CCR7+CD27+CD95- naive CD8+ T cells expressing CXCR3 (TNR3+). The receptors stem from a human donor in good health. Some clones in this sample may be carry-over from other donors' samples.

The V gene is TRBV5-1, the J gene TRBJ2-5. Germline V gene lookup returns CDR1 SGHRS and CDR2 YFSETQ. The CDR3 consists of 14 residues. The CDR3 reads CASSFRQNQETQYF. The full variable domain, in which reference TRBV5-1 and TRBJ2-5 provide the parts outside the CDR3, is KAGVTQTPRYLIKTRGQQVTLSCSPISGHRSVSWYQQTPGQGLQFLFEYFSETQRNKGNFPGRFSGRQFSNSRSEMNVSTLELGDSALYLCASSFRQNQETQYFGPGTRLLVL.

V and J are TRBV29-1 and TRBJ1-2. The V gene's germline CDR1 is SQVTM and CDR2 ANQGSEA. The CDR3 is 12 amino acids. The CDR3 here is CSVEGNAYGYTF.

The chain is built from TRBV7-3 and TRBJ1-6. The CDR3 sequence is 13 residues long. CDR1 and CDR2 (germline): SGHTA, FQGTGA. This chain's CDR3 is CASSYGGNSPLHF.

The chain's CDR3 is CASSLTTSGGFERYF. V usage is TRBV7-9 and J usage is TRBJ2-7; the TCRdb D gene call, TRBD1, has no DNA to confirm it. The CDR3 consists of 15 residues. CDR1 and CDR2 from the germline V gene are SEHNR and FQNEAQ (reference sequence).

The CDR3 region is CASSVTSGTYEQYF. V usage is TRBV19 and J usage is TRBJ2-7; the TCRdb call, TRBD2, lacks DNA for checking. Germline lookup yields CDR1 LNHDA and CDR2 SQIVND (reference sequence). The CDR3 is 14 amino acids.

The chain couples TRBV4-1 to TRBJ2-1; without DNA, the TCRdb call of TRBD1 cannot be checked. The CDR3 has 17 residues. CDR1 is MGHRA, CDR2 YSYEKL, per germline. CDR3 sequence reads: CASSQRGAAISYNEQFF.

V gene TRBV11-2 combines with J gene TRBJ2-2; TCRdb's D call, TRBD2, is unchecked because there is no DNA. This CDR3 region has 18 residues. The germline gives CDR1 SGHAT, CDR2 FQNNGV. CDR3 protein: CASSALSGGAGYTGELFF.

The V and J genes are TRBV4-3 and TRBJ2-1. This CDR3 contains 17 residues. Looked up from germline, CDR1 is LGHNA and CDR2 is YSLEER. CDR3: CASSQESGMTSYNEQFF.

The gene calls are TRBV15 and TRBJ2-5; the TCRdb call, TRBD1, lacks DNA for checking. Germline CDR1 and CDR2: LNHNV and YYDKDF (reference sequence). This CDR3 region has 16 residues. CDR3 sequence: CATSRSPSDQGETQYF. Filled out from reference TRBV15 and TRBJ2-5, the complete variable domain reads DAMVIQNPRYQVTQFGKPVTLSCSQTLNHNVMYWYQQKSSQAPKLLFHYYDKDFNNEADTPDNFQSRRPNTSFCFLDIRSPGLGDTAMYLCATSRSPSDQGETQYFGPGTRLLVL.

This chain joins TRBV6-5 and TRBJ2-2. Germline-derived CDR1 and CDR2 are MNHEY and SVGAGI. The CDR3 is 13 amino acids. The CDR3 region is CASSPTVTGELFF.

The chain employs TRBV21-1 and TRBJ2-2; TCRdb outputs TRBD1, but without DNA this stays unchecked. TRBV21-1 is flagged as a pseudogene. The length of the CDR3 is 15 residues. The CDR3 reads CASSSWGRFTGELFF.

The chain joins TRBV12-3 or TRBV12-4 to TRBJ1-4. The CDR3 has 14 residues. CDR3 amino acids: CASRADKSNEKLFF.

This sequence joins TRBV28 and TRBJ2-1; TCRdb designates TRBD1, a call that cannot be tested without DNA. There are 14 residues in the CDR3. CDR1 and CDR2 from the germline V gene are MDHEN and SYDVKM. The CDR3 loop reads CASSLGGGYNEQFF. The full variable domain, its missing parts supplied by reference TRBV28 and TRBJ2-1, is DVKVTQSSRYLVKRTGEKVFLECVQDMDHENMFWYRQDPGLGLRLIYFSYDVKMKEKGDIPEGYSVSREKKERFSLILESASTNQTSMYLCASSLGGGYNEQFFGPGTRLTVL.

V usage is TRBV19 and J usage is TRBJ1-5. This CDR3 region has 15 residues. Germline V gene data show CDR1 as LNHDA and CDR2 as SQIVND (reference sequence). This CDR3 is CASSIDPGLNQPQHF.

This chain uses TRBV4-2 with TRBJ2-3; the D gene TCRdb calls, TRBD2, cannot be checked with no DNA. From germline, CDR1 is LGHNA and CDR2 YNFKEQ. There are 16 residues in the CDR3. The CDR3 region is CASSQTSGGALDTQYF.

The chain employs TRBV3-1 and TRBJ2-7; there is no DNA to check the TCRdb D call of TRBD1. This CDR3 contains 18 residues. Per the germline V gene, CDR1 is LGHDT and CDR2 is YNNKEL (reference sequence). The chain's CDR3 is CASSHRLVRDRVPFGKSF.

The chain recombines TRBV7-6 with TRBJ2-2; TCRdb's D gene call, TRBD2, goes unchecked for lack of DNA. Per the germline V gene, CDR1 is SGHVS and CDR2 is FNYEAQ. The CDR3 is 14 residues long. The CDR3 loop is CASSFAEGTGELFF.

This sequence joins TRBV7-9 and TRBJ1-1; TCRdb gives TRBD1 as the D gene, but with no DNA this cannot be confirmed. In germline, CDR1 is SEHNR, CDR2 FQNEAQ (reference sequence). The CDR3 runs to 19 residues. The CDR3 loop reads CASSSPRVSTGSMNTEAFF.

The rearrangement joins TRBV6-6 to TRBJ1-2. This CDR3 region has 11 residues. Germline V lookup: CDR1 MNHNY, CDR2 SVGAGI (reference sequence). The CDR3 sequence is CASSYSDGYTF.

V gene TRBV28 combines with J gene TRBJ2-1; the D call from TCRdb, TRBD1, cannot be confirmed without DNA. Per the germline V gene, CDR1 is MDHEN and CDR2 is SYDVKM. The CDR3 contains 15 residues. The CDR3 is CASSRDGTSFNEQFF.

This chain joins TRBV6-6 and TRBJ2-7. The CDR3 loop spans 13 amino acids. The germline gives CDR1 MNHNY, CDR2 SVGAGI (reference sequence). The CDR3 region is CASSFDGSIEQYF.

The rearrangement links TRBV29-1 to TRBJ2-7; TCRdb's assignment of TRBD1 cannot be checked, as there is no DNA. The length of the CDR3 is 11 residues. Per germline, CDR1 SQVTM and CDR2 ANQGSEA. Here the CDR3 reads CSVQESYEQYF.

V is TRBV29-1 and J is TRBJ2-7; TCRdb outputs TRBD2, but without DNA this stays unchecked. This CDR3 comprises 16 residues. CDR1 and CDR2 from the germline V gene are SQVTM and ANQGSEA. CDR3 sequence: CSVGGLAGGPLYEQYF.

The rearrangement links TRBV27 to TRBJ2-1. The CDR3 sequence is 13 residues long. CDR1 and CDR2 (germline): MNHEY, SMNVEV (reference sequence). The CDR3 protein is CASTGGSYNEQFF.

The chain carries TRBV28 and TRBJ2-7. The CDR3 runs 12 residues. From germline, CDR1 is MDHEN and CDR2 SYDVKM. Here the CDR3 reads CASSFGENEQYF.

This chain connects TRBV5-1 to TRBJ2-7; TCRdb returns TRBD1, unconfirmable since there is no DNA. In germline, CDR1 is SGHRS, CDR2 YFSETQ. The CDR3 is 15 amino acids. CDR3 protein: CASSTGTGGRDEQYF. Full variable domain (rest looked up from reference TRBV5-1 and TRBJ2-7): KAGVTQTPRYLIKTRGQQVTLSCSPISGHRSVSWYQQTPGQGLQFLFEYFSETQRNKGNFPGRFSGRQFSNSRSEMNVSTLELGDSALYLCASSTGTGGRDEQYFGPGTRLTVT.